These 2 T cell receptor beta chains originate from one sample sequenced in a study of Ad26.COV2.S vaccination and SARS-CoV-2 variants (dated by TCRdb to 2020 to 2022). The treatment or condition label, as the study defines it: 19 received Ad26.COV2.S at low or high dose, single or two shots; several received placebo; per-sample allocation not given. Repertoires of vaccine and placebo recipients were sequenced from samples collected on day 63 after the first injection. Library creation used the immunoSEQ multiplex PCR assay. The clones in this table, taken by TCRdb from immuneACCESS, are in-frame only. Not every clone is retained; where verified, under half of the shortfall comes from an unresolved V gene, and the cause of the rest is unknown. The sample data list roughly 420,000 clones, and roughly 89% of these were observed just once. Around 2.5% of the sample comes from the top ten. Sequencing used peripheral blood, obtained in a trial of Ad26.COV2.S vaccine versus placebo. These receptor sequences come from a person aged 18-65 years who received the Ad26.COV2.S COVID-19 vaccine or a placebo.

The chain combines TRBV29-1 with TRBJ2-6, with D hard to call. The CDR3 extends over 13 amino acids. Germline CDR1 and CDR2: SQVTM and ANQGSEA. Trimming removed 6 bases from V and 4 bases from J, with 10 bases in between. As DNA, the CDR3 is TGCAGCGTACACGATCCCGGGGCCAACGTCCTGACTTTC. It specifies CSVHDPGANVLTF. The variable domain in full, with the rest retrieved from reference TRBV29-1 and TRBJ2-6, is SAVISQKPSRDICQRGTSLTIQCQVDSQVTMMFWYRQQPGQSLTLIATANQGSEATYESGFVIDKFPISRPNLTFSTLTVSNMSPEDSSIYLCSVHDPGANVLTFGAGSRLTVL.

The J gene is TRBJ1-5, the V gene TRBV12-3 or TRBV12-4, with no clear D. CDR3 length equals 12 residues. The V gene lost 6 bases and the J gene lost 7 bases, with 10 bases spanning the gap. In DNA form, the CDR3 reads TGTGCCAGCAGCCACCCCCGGCAGCCCCAGCATTTT. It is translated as CASSHPRQPQHF.